The 18 T cell receptor beta chains below all came from one sample that was sequenced in a study of blood T cell repertoires in COVID-19. The assay was immunoSEQ multiplex PCR, and TCRdb's table has in-frame clones only and misses some. Altogether about 170,000 clones are present, approximately 84% being singletons, with the ten largest covering roughly 12%. Material for sequencing was PBMCs or T cells enriched from blood (not recorded which). These receptors were taken from a man aged 45-60 years who had recovered from COVID-19.

This chain uses TRBV27 with TRBJ1-1; TRBD1 aligns across 7 bases. The germline V gene encodes CDR1 MNHEY and CDR2 SMNVEV (reference sequence). V lost 2 bases and J lost 1; bases outside the gene matches: 13. This CDR3 spans 18 amino acids. CDR3 loop: CASSLILRGVGPNTEAFF. CDR3 nucleotides: TGTGCCAGCAGTTTAATCCTCAGGGGGGTGGGTCCGAACACTGAAGCTTTCTTT.

This clone was recorded only once. CDR3 in amino acids: CASSVDSGVSYEQYF. DNA for the CDR3: TGTGCCAGCAGTGTAGATAGCGGGGTTTCGTACGAGCAGTACTTC. V and J are TRBV2 and TRBJ2-7, with 8 bases fitting TRBD2. The trim removed 4 bases at V and 4 bases at J, leaving 9 bases unmatched. The CDR3 is made up of 15 amino acids. CDR1 and CDR2 (germline): SNHLY, FYNNEI.

The chain links TRBV6-4 to TRBJ1-6; 10 nucleotides agree with TRBD1. V was clipped by 5 bases and J by 7 bases; unmatched bases: 2. This CDR3 comprises 14 residues. In germline, CDR1 is MRHNA, CDR2 SNTAGT. The CDR3 here is CASSPTGGNSPLHF. CDR3 nucleotide sequence: TGTGCCAGCAGTCCGACAGGGGGCAATTCACCCCTCCACTTT.

V and J are TRBV20-1 and TRBJ2-7, with a possible D match to TRBD2 (5 bases). The CDR3 has 14 residues. With 3 bases removed from V and 2 bases from J, the gap between germline ends came to 14 bases. Germline V gene lookup returns CDR1 DFQATT and CDR2 SNEGSKA (reference sequence). CDR3 in DNA: TGCAGTGCTAGTAAGGTAGCGATTACCTACGAGCAGTACTTC. This encodes CSASKVAITYEQYF.

The V gene is TRBV9, the J gene TRBJ1-1, with 7 bases fitting TRBD1. CDR1 and CDR2 from the germline V gene are SGDLS and YYNGEE. The V and J ends lost 4 bases and 9 bases, in that order; junction bases with no gene match: 12. CDR3 length equals 14 residues. CDR3 sequence: CASSREGDRTKAFF. The CDR3 region has the DNA TGTGCCAGCAGCCGAGAAGGGGACAGAACCAAAGCTTTCTTT.

The V gene is TRBV2, the J gene TRBJ2-7; tentatively, D is TRBD2 (5 bases). Trimming left V 7 bases short and J 3 bases short, with 16 bases between. Per the germline V gene, CDR1 is SNHLY and CDR2 is FYNNEI. The CDR3 spans 14 residues. The CDR3 reads CASIPWPGNYEQYF. Here the CDR3 DNA reads TGTGCCAGCATCCCTTGGCCGGGAAACTACGAGCAGTACTTC.

This chain joins TRBV5-4 and TRBJ2-1; D is possibly TRBD2 (5 bases). Per the germline V gene, CDR1 is SGHNT and CDR2 is YYREEE (reference sequence). The CDR3 spans 16 residues. The V gene lost 10 bases and the J gene lost 9 bases, with 29 bases spanning the gap. The CDR3, as DNA: TGTGCCGTCCCCGTCTTGACGGGAACGGGGTACGGTGAGCAGTTCTTC. This codes for CAVPVLTGTGYGEQFF.

The V gene is TRBV7-9, the J gene TRBJ1-3; D possibly corresponds to TRBD1 (5 bases). V was shortened by 5 bases and J by 3 bases, with 20 bases between the two germline ends. Germline loops: CDR1 SEHNR, CDR2 FQNEAQ (reference sequence). The CDR3 contains 17 residues. CDR3 bases: TGTGCCAGCAGCCCCCTTTGGTCGGGGGTAGATGGAAACACCATATATTTT. Amino acids: CASSPLWSGVDGNTIYF.

The chain recombines TRBV19 with TRBJ1-5; D is ambiguous. Germline CDR1 is LNHDA and CDR2 is SQIVND (reference sequence). The V and J ends lost 7 bases and 0 bases respectively, with 13 bases between them. The CDR3 loop spans 15 amino acids. CDR3 nucleotides: TGTGCCAGTAAAACGGGTCGGGGTAGCAATCAGCCCCAGCATTTT. Protein product: CASKTGRGSNQPQHF.

This clone was recorded only once. V usage is TRBV18 and J usage is TRBJ2-1, with D perhaps matching TRBD1 (7 bases). The CDR3 is 14 residues long. Germline values: CDR1 KGHSH, CDR2 LQKENI. Trimming pared 2 bases from V and 5 bases from J, leaving 10 bases between. The CDR3 loop reads CASSPVRGDNEQFF. CDR3 nucleotides: TGTGCCAGCTCACCAGTCAGGGGGGACAATGAGCAGTTCTTC.

The chain is built from TRBV6-4 and TRBJ1-6; possible D gene TRBD1, 6 bases. Germline CDR1 MRHNA, CDR2 SNTAGT. CDR3 length equals 15 residues. Trimming took 3 bases from V and 10 from J, leaving 16 bases between them. The CDR3 bases are TGTGCCAGCAGTGAATCGGAATCGGGGGGCTCACCCCTCCACTTT. Protein: CASSESESGGSPLHF.

The DNA of the CDR3 is TGTGCCAGCTTTCAATCATCTGGGACATTTCAGTACTTC. Its protein product is CASFQSSGTFQYF. This chain links TRBV2 with TRBJ2-5, with D possibly TRBD1 on 6 matching bases. The V and J ends lost 8 bases and 11 bases respectively, with 21 bases between them. CDR1 and CDR2 from the germline V gene are SNHLY and FYNNEI. This CDR3 has 13 amino acids.

The chain joins TRBV9 to TRBJ2-1; D may be TRBD2 (5 bases). Trimming cost V 0 bases and J 6 bases, with 10 bases left between them. Germline CDR1 is SGDLS and CDR2 is YYNGEE. This CDR3 contains 14 residues. The CDR3 spells CASSVDGGANEQFF. CDR3 bases: TGTGCCAGCAGCGTAGATGGAGGTGCCAATGAGCAGTTCTTC. Filled out from reference TRBV9 and TRBJ2-1, the complete variable domain reads DSGVTQTPKHLITATGQRVTLRCSPRSGDLSVYWYQQSLDQGLQFLIQYYNGEERAKGNILERFSAQQFPDLHSELNLSSLELGDSALYFCASSVDGGANEQFFGPGTRLTVL.

V usage is TRBV4-1 and J usage is TRBJ1-2; D is uncertain. Trimming shortened V by 1 base and J by 7 bases, and 19 bases separated the two germline ends. This CDR3 comprises 16 residues. The V gene's germline CDR1 is MGHRA and CDR2 YSYEKL. In nucleotides, the CDR3 is TGCGCCAGCAGCCAAGGGGCGTCTCAAGTTGCTGGTGGCTACACCTTC. Protein: CASSQGASQVAGGYTF.

This chain uses TRBV12-3 or TRBV12-4 with TRBJ2-7, with D hard to call. This CDR3 is 13 amino acids long. The V end lost 3 bases, the J end lost 2 bases, and 8 bases lay between the germline ends. The CDR3 loop reads CASSLWRTYEQYF. CDR3 sequence (DNA): TGTGCCAGCAGTTTGTGGCGGACCTACGAGCAGTACTTC.

The genes are TRBV7-3 and TRBJ1-2, with TRBD1 matching 8 bases. The CDR3 consists of 14 residues. CDR1 and CDR2 from the germline V gene are SGHTA and FQGTGA. V lost 7 bases and J lost 2; bases outside the gene matches: 6. CDR3 nucleotide sequence: TGTGCCAGCACCCCAGGACAGGGAAACTATGGCTACACCTTC. As protein: CASTPGQGNYGYTF.

V and J are TRBV4-2 and TRBJ1-5; TRBD1 matches at 9 bases. The CDR3 loop spans 15 amino acids. The J segment lost 6 bases and the V segment lost 0 bases, leaving 3 bases of the junction unmatched. Germline lookup yields CDR1 LGHNA and CDR2 YNFKEQ. CDR3 sequence (DNA): TGTGCCAGCAGCCAAGAAGGACAGGGGTTTCAGCCCCAGCATTTT. Protein product: CASSQEGQGFQPQHF.

This chain uses TRBV28 with TRBJ2-5; 9 bases map to TRBD2. J lost 1 base, V lost 2 bases, and 5 bases had no gene match. The CDR3 length is 16 residues. CDR1 MDHEN and CDR2 SYDVKM come from the germline V gene. The CDR3 coding sequence is TGTGCCAGCAGTTTAACGCCTAGCGGGGTCCAAGAGACCCAGTACTTC. This codes for CASSLTPSGVQETQYF.